Shown below are 2 T cell receptor beta chains from a single sample sequenced in a study of chemoradiotherapy in HPV16-positive cancers. TCRdb's copy holds only in-frame clones and misses some; the assay was immunoSEQ multiplex PCR. The sample has some 34,000 clones; about 88% are singletons. Sample: blood, taken from a patient who underwent chemoradiotherapy. The receptors here all came from a human donor with HPV-associated anogenital cancer.

This CDR3 reads CASMPLSREDQPQHF. CDR3 coding DNA: TGTGCCAGCATGCCTTTAAGCAGGGAGGATCAGCCCCAGCATTTT. The chain couples TRBV27 to TRBJ1-5, with a tentative D call TRBD1 (5 bases). There are 15 residues in the CDR3. CDR1 MNHEY and CDR2 SMNVEV come from the germline V gene (reference sequence). Trimming took 7 bases from V and 5 from J, leaving 18 bases between them.

This chain connects TRBV28 to TRBJ1-2; D uncertain. The CDR3 has 14 amino acids. Germline V gene sequence: CDR1 MDHEN, CDR2 SYDVKM. V lost 4 bases to trimming and J lost 8 bases, with 17 bases between them. The CDR3 is CASSSGSTNRGYTF. The CDR3, as DNA: TGTGCCAGCAGTTCAGGCTCGACGAATCGAGGCTACACCTTC.